This TCR beta chain was captured in a study of beta chain features in type 1 diabetes. Points from the study as a whole: Healthy donors had naive, central memory and Treg TCRB repertoires that appeared less similar than those seen among patients.

Every bit of the isolated RNA underwent reverse transcription, so sequencing read expressed TCRB transcripts. Method: immunoSEQ multiplex PCR; TCRdb's copy keeps in-frame clones and lacks some. The profile shows about 150,000 clones, roughly 9% of them singletons. The CDR3 is 14 amino acids. Germline-derived CDR1 and CDR2 are MNHNY and SVGAGI (reference sequence). The V and J ends lost 5 bases and 5 bases, in that order; junction bases with no gene match: 7. Purities over 98% were achieved in all sorted populations. This clone appeared a few times. Its antigen is not identified. The TCR originated in a woman aged 18-29 years in good health. This rearrangement joins TRBV6-6 to TRBJ2-3; 7 nucleotides agree with TRBD2. The specimen was central memory CD4+ T cells from blood. The CDR3 nucleotides are TGTGCCAGCAGTCTTCGGACTAGTAAAGATACGCAGTATTTT. Its protein is CASSLRTSKDTQYF.